This T cell receptor beta chain was recovered during a study of blood T cell repertoires in COVID-19. Study in general: The United States, Italy and Spain provided the acute and convalescent COVID-19 samples. T cells, B-cell-depleted T cells, or PBMCs provided the cDNA or gDNA that served as material.

Authors' methods: Researchers report that nucleated cell counts were estimated from reference gene primer amplification. Data came from immunoSEQ multiplex PCR; TCRdb stores just in-frame clones and leaves some out. That table is the source of V, J and clone size, and D and trimming were worked out from the DNA. The sample holds around 120,000 clones; around 87% are singletons and the top ten take approximately 8%. The V and J ends lost 2 bases and 3 bases respectively, with 11 bases between them. CDR1 is GTSNPN and CDR2 is SVGIG in the germline V gene (reference sequence). The CDR3 runs 14 residues.

The specimen was peripheral blood. The TCR originated in a man in his forties or fifties with acute or convalescent COVID-19. V and J are TRBV30 and TRBJ1-3; D perhaps matches TRBD1 (5 bases). In DNA form, the CDR3 reads TGTGCCTGGAGTCCCCAGGGTGGTGGAAACACCATATATTTT. Translation gives CAWSPQGGGNTIYF.